The 15 T cell receptor beta chains below all came from one sample that was sequenced in a study of blood T cells in healthy people across ages. Together with a sample-barcoded 5' primer, a J-beta primer mix was included in a second PCR lasting about 6 to 11 cycles. TCRdb reanalysed the 5' RACE reads using MiXCR and keeps one entry per CDR3 protein. The table includes under 1,100,000 distinct CDR3 sequences, 20% to 25% detected once. This sample also appeared in a second study, on T cells of mothers and their children.

Material for sequencing was blood. These receptors originate from a girl aged 2 to 9 in good health.

This chain joins TRBV4-1 and TRBJ2-5; D uncertain. The germline CDR1 and CDR2 sequences are MGHRA and YSYEKL. The CDR3 has 13 residues. V shed 4 bases and J shed 5 bases, with 11 bases lying between them. CDR3 sequence reads: CASSRLGMETQYF. The DNA for the CDR3 is TGCGCCAGCAGCCGATTGGGAATGGAGACCCAGTACTTC.

On this clonotype itself: The junction does not match germline at one end; this may be a read error. The gene calls are TRBV7-9 and TRBJ2-1; the match to TRBD1 covers 7 bases. The CDR3 totals 15 residues. Germline CDR1 is SEHNR and CDR2 is FQNEAQ (reference sequence). CDR3 sequence reads: CACSSRQGQHNEQFF. The CDR3 DNA reads as TGTGCCTGCAGCTCAAGACAGGGTCAGCACAATGAGCAGTTCTTC.

This clonotype was seen a few times. The chain recombines TRBV7-2 with TRBJ2-4; D gene ambiguous. There are 15 residues in the CDR3. The germline V gene has CDR1 SGHTA and CDR2 FQGNSA. The V end was cut by 2 bases, the J end by 1 base, with 9 bases between. CDR3 protein: CASSLLTGAKNIQYF. DNA of the CDR3: TGTGCCAGCAGCTTACTGACCGGGGCCAAAAACATTCAGTACTTC.

This clonotype showed up just a few times. The chain links TRBV12-3 or TRBV12-4 to TRBJ1-6, with D unresolved. The ends were cut back, 2 bases at V and 13 bases at J, with 12 bases in the middle. This CDR3 has 13 amino acids. The CDR3 DNA reads as TGTGCCAGCAGTTTAATGCCTCAAGGGCCCCTCCACTTT. It specifies CASSLMPQGPLHF.

This clonotype appeared a few times. This rearrangement joins TRBV20-1 to TRBJ1-2; D may be TRBD1 (5 bases). This CDR3 spans 14 amino acids. CDR1 DFQATT and CDR2 SNEGSKA come from the germline V gene (reference sequence). V shed 2 bases and J shed 4 bases, with 14 bases lying between them. CDR3 DNA: TGCAGTGCTAGACCCCTGACAGACTCCTATGGCTACACCTTC. Amino acids: CSARPLTDSYGYTF.

CDR3 bases: TGTGCCAGCACTCCGGGACAGGGTTTCACCGAAGCTTTCTTT. Protein: CASTPGQGFTEAFF. This chain uses TRBV27 with TRBJ1-1; TRBD1 agrees at 9 bases. Germline V CDR1 and CDR2: MNHEY, SMNVEV (reference sequence). CDR3 size: 14 residues. Germline trimming cut 7 bases from V and 8 bases from J; bases unmatched to any gene: 11.

This chain uses TRBV2 with TRBJ1-4; a weak D match, TRBD1 (6 bases). The length of the CDR3 is 12 residues. Germline V lookup: CDR1 SNHLY, CDR2 FYNNEI. The germline V and J ends were trimmed by 8 bases and 8 bases, with 12 bases remaining between them. The CDR3 DNA reads as TGTGCCAGCGACAGGCGGAGGGAAAAACTGTTTTTT. Protein: CASDRRREKLFF. The variable domain in full, with the rest retrieved from reference TRBV2 and TRBJ1-4, is EPEVTQTPSHQVTQMGQEVILRCVPISNHLYFYWYRQILGQKVEFLVSFYNNEISEKSEIFDDQFSVERPDGSNFTLKIRSTKLEDSAMYFCASDRRREKLFFGSGTQLSVL.

The V call is TRBV20-1, the J call TRBJ2-3; 11 bases align to TRBD2. V shed 5 bases, J shed 0 bases, and the junction held 7 bases outside the gene matches. The CDR3 is 16 amino acids. CDR1 and CDR2 (germline): DFQATT, SNEGSKA (reference sequence). The CDR3 loop reads CSALAGGKRSTDTQYF. The CDR3, as DNA: TGCAGTGCTCTAGCGGGGGGAAAAAGGAGCACAGATACGCAGTATTTT.

V is TRBV28 and J is TRBJ2-5, with a possible D match to TRBD1 (6 bases). V was pared by 7 bases and J by 2 bases, with 14 bases between. Germline loops: CDR1 MDHEN, CDR2 SYDVKM. This CDR3 comprises 14 residues. In nucleotides, the CDR3 is TGTGCCAGCACTGAAAGCGGACAGCAAGAGACCCAGTACTTC. Its protein is CASTESGQQETQYF.

This chain connects TRBV15 to TRBJ1-1; D is possibly TRBD1 (5 bases). This CDR3 region has 13 residues. Germline CDR1 is LNHNV and CDR2 is YYDKDF (reference sequence). Trimming stripped 9 bases from V and 0 bases from J, with 11 bases between. The CDR3 nucleotides are TGTGCCACGCTAGGGGCCATGAACACTGAAGCTTTCTTT. This translates into CATLGAMNTEAFF.

V and J are TRBV29-1 and TRBJ2-1, with 7 nucleotides matching TRBD2. CDR1 SQVTM and CDR2 ANQGSEA come from the germline V gene. The CDR3 spans 15 residues. J was trimmed by 3 bases and V by 4 bases; bases with no gene match: 9. In DNA, the CDR3 is TGCAGCGTTGCCCCAAGGCTAGCGGTCTACAATGAGCAGTTCTTC. Protein sequence: CSVAPRLAVYNEQFF.

The DNA for the CDR3 is TGTGCCATCAGCCCTGTTGGGCAGGATGGCTACACCTTC. Translating it yields CAISPVGQDGYTF. The V and J genes are TRBV10-3 and TRBJ1-2, with D unresolved. The CDR3 has 13 amino acids. Trimming left V 6 bases short and J 6 bases short, with 14 bases between. Germline assignment: CDR1 ENHRY and CDR2 SYGVKD.

This chain's CDR3 is CASSRLTGVNYEQYF. CDR3 nucleotide sequence: TGTGCCAGCAGTAGACTGACGGGGGTTAACTACGAGCAGTACTTC. The rearrangement uses TRBV12-3 or TRBV12-4 and TRBJ2-7, with D maybe TRBD2 (6 bases). The CDR3 is 15 residues long. V was trimmed by 5 bases and J by 3 bases, leaving 17 bases between them.

This clonotype was observed a handful of times. The chain recombines TRBV18 with TRBJ1-5; no firm D call. The V and J ends lost 1 base and 10 bases respectively, with 17 bases between them. CDR1 and CDR2 from the germline V gene are KGHSH and LQKENI. The CDR3 is made up of 15 amino acids. CDR3 DNA: TGTGCCAGCTCACCACAAACAGCGGATCTAGGACCCCAGCATTTT. Protein sequence: CASSPQTADLGPQHF. The full variable domain, in which reference TRBV18 and TRBJ1-5 provide the parts outside the CDR3, is NAGVMQNPRHLVRRRGQEARLRCSPMKGHSHVYWYRQLPEEGLKFMVYLQKENIIDESGMPKERFSAEFPKEGPSILRIQQVVRGDSAAYFCASSPQTADLGPQHFGDGTRLSIL.

This clonotype turned up a few times. The rearrangement uses TRBV20-1 and TRBJ2-5, with 7 bases identical to TRBD2. The CDR3 spans 14 residues. Unmatched junction bases numbered 9, after V lost 6 bases and J lost 2 bases. The germline V gene has CDR1 DFQATT and CDR2 SNEGSKA (reference sequence). Here the CDR3 reads CSATWLLAQETQYF. CDR3 in DNA: TGCAGTGCCACCTGGCTACTAGCGCAAGAGACCCAGTACTTC.